This T cell receptor beta chain was retrieved from a study of blood T cells in healthy people across ages. With a J-beta primer mix and a sample-barcoded 5' primer, a second PCR ran about 6 to 11 cycles. TCRdb reprocessed the 5' RACE reads with MiXCR, giving one entry per CDR3 protein. The table has about 1,500,000 distinct CDR3 sequences, approximately 42% seen once. Germline CDR1 LGHNA, CDR2 YNFKEQ. CDR3 length: 17 residues. V shed 7 bases and J shed 3 bases, with 24 bases lying between them. The clonotype originates from a woman aged 18-35 years in good health. The gene calls are TRBV4-2 and TRBJ1-1; maybe TRBD1 (6 bases). Sequencing was done on a sample of blood. The CDR3 is CASNRKWGPGADTEAFF. In DNA, the CDR3 is TGTGCCAGCAACCGAAAATGGGGCCCGGGGGCCGACACTGAAGCTTTCTTT.